The text below deals with one T cell receptor (beta chain). What it binds is unknown. 60 Vbeta and 13 Jbeta primers were used in PCR. The assay was immunoSEQ multiplex PCR, and TCRdb's table has in-frame clones only and misses some. The sample has about 88,000 clones, approximately 90% seen once. The data stem from a study of cytomegalovirus exposure and HLA in healthy donors. Points from the study as a whole: Presence/absence analysis assumed near-uniform sequencing depth across donors. Most observed TCR sequences were rare, whereas some public TCRs were detected in many donors.

The CDR3 totals 14 residues. Trimming shortened V by 4 bases and J by 4 bases, and 13 bases separated the two germline ends. The V gene's germline CDR1 is SGDLS and CDR2 YYNGEE. The specimen sequenced was PBMCs. The receptor was isolated from a man aged 18 to 35 in good health and CMV-seronegative. This chain joins TRBV9 and TRBJ2-3; a possible D gene is TRBD2 (5 bases). CDR3 sequence: CASSTYLASDTQYF. In DNA form, the CDR3 reads TGTGCCAGCAGCACCTACTTAGCGTCAGATACGCAGTATTTT.